The present TCR beta chain was sequenced within a study of shared clonotypes between healthy human individuals. Each subset's genomic DNA was shared equally among a number of immunoSEQ plates. Repertoires were generated with immunoSEQ multiplex PCR, while TCRdb's copy carries only in-frame clones and drops some. Of around 2.5 million clones in the sample, roughly 93% were seen once. Study-wide findings and caveats: Among donors, sharing of clonotypes was expected to be affected by sequencing depth.

This CDR3 contains 11 residues. Germline CDR1 LNHDA, CDR2 SQIVND (reference sequence). In this sample, this clone turned up a few times. Its antigen is unknown. This TCR derives from a man between 18 and 29 years old in good health. Some clones in this sample may be carry-over from other donors' samples. Sequencing input: naive CD4+ T cells from PBMCs. Subset here: CD45RA+ positively selected. The chain recombines TRBV19 with TRBJ1-1, with D maybe TRBD1 (5 bases). CDR3 amino acids: CAPRRQHEAFF. As DNA, the CDR3 is TGTGCTCCACGGAGACAGCACGAAGCTTTCTTT.